This T cell receptor (beta chain) is from a study of blood T cell repertoires in COVID-19. For the study at large: The analysed material was cDNA or gDNA that came from T cells, B-cell-depleted T cells, or PBMCs.

Using immunoSEQ multiplex PCR, the repertoire was profiled, and TCRdb retains in-frame clones only, with some absent. The sample holds 150,000 to 200,000 clones, 84% seen once. Deletions cut 2 bases from V and 8 bases from J, with 21 bases between. CDR1 is SGHTA, CDR2 FQGNSA, per germline. There are 16 residues in the CDR3. This TCR derives from a middle-aged man who had recovered from COVID-19. The sample comprised PBMCs or T cells enriched from blood (not recorded which). This chain connects TRBV7-2 to TRBJ1-2; TRBD1 might be the D (6 bases). This CDR3 is CASSLLVAGQGNGYTF. CDR3 coding DNA: TGTGCCAGCAGCTTATTAGTGGCTGGGCAGGGGAACGGCTACACCTTC.